The present entry profiles one TCR beta chain with its context. The sample is drawn from a study of control samples from healthy donors and cancer patients. The assay was immunoSEQ multiplex PCR, and TCRdb's table has in-frame clones only and misses some. The data contain 100,000 to 150,000 clones, roughly 92% of them singletons. The junction had 4 bases not matched to a gene; V was cut back by 6 bases and J by 0 bases. The CDR3 is made up of 15 amino acids. Germline V CDR1 and CDR2: MNHEY, SMNVEV (reference sequence). The sample taken for sequencing was blood. This receptor was identified in a man younger than 30 in good health. The rearrangement links TRBV27 to TRBJ1-5, with 8 bases matching TRBD1. The DNA of the CDR3 is TGTGCCAGCAGCCCGACAGGGGATAGCAATCAGCCCCAGCATTTT. Its translation is CASSPTGDSNQPQHF.